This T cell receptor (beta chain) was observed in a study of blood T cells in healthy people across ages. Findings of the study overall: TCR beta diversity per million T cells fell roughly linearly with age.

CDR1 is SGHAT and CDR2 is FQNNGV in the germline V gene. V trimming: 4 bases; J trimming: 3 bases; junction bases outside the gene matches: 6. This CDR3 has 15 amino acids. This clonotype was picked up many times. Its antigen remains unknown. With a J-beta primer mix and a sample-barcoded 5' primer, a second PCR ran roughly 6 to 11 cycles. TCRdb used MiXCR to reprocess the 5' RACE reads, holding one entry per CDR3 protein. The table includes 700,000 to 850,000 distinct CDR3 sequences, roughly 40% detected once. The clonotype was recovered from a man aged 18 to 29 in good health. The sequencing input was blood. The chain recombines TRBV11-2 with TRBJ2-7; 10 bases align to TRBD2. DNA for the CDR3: TGTGCCAGCAGCTCCACTAGCGGGGCGTTCTACGAGCAGTACTTC. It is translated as CASSSTSGAFYEQYF.